The entry below describes one T cell receptor beta chain. Its antigen remains unknown. This sample was taken from a study of blood T cells in healthy people across ages. Whole-study context: Per every two T cells, about one barcoded beta molecule was captured by template switching.

A sample-barcoded 5' primer and a J-beta primer mix were used in a second PCR of roughly 7 to 11 cycles. One entry per CDR3 protein, called by TCRdb with MiXCR from the 5' RACE reads. Here the sample spans roughly 680,000 distinct CDR3 sequences, 45% to 50% being singletons. General study findings and limits: Whereas aged donors had fewer naive CD4+ cells, long-lived donors had more of them and higher diversity. Estimates of total diversity, which came from one million sequenced T cells, were considered to be underestimates.

The CDR3 loop spans 14 amino acids. Germline CDR1 is SQVTM and CDR2 is ANQGSEA. The V gene end was trimmed by 3 bases and the J gene end by 2 bases; junction bases not matched to a gene: 4. The chain combines TRBV29-1 with TRBJ2-1, with 7 bases identical to TRBD1. Material for sequencing was blood. This clonotype was sampled from a woman aged 55-69 years in good health. The CDR3 reads CSVEDRQAYNEQFF. The DNA of the CDR3 is TGCAGCGTTGAGGACAGGCAGGCCTACAATGAGCAGTTCTTC.